Shown below are 9 T cell receptor beta chains from a single sample sequenced in a study of blood T cell repertoires in COVID-19. Profiled with immunoSEQ multiplex PCR; TCRdb holds only in-frame clones, not every one. The data contain about 95,000 clones, approximately 80% of them singletons. Sequenced input: peripheral blood. The receptors were gathered from an elderly man with COVID-19, enrolled during active disease.

This clone was seen only once. This chain's CDR3 is CASSEDPGGNYGYTF. CDR3 sequence (DNA): TGTGCCAGCAGTGAAGATCCAGGAGGAAACTATGGCTACACCTTC. The chain joins TRBV6-1 to TRBJ1-2, with D hard to call. Germline lookup yields CDR1 MNHNS and CDR2 SASEGT. Trimming cost V 1 base and J 2 bases, with 11 bases left between them. The CDR3 length is 15 residues.

This chain connects TRBV19 to TRBJ1-2; TRBD1 is a possible D gene (6 bases). Germline CDR1 is LNHDA and CDR2 is SQIVND (reference sequence). This CDR3 is built from 16 residues. Trimming stripped 5 bases from V and 3 bases from J, with 19 bases between. The CDR3 is CASSPLDSWLYYGYTF. As DNA, the CDR3 is TGTGCCAGTAGTCCCCTGGACAGTTGGCTTTACTATGGCTACACCTTC. Variable domain in full (rest from reference TRBV19 and TRBJ1-2): DGGITQSPKYLFRKEGQNVTLSCEQNLNHDAMYWYRQDPGQGLRLIYYSQIVNDFQKGDIAEGYSVSREKKESFPLTVTSAQKNPTAFYLCASSPLDSWLYYGYTFGSGTRLTVV.

This rearrangement joins TRBV19 to TRBJ2-1; maybe TRBD2 (5 bases). The V gene's germline CDR1 is LNHDA and CDR2 SQIVND (reference sequence). Trimming removed 7 bases at V and 1 base at J, with 14 bases between. This CDR3 has 15 amino acids. The CDR3 DNA reads TGTGCCAGTACCAGCGCATCGGGGTCCTACAATGAGCAGTTCTTC. This codes for CASTSASGSYNEQFF.

This sequence joins TRBV4-1 and TRBJ1-3, with D tentatively TRBD1 (5 bases). The CDR3 runs 16 residues. Germline CDR1 reads MGHRA; CDR2 reads YSYEKL. V lost 0 bases and J lost 4, with 13 bases in between. CDR3 sequence (DNA): TGCGCCAGCAGCCAAGATCTCGGGGGGATAGGAAACACCATATATTTT. Translating gives CASSQDLGGIGNTIYF.

The V gene is TRBV2, the J gene TRBJ2-3; D is perhaps TRBD1 (6 bases). This CDR3 is 15 amino acids long. CDR1 is SNHLY, CDR2 FYNNEI, per germline. V lost 7 bases to trimming and J lost 2 bases, with 16 bases between them. CDR3 amino acids: CASTPDSLFTDTQYF. The CDR3 coding sequence is TGTGCCAGCACCCCGGACAGCCTTTTCACAGATACGCAGTATTTT.

The rearrangement joins TRBV11-3 to TRBJ2-7; 8 bases are shared with TRBD1. CDR3 size: 13 residues. Unmatched junction bases numbered 3, after V lost 5 bases and J lost 3 bases. The germline V gene encodes CDR1 SGHNT and CDR2 YENEEA. CDR3 region: CASSRQGNYEQYF. In DNA, the CDR3 is TGTGCCAGCAGCCGACAGGGGAACTACGAGCAGTACTTC.

This clone was observed a few times. The rearrangement joins TRBV18 to TRBJ2-1; 7 bases fit TRBD1. The germline V gene has CDR1 KGHSH and CDR2 LQKENI. The CDR3 sequence is 15 residues long. Trimming took 1 base from V and 3 from J; bases not matched to a gene: 3. The CDR3 here is CASSPLGTVYNEQFF. The CDR3, as DNA: TGTGCCAGCTCACCACTGGGGACAGTCTACAATGAGCAGTTCTTC.

The chain carries TRBV5-6 and TRBJ1-3, with TRBD1 as a possible D gene (6 bases). CDR1 SGHDT and CDR2 YYEEEE come from the germline V gene. Trimming pared 2 bases from V and 4 bases from J, leaving 13 bases between. The CDR3 contains 15 residues. The CDR3 DNA reads as TGTGCCAGCAGCTTAGACAGGTCGGCCGGAAACACCATATATTTT. This encodes CASSLDRSAGNTIYF.

The chain uses TRBV19 and TRBJ1-6; D might be TRBD1 (5 bases). The CDR3 sequence is 13 residues long. V shed 5 bases and J shed 10 bases, with 12 bases lying between them. From germline, CDR1 is LNHDA and CDR2 SQIVND (reference sequence). The chain's CDR3 is CASSPSGSSPLHF. CDR3 DNA: TGTGCCAGTAGTCCGTCAGGGTCCTCACCCCTCCACTTT. The full variable domain, in which reference TRBV19 and TRBJ1-6 provide the parts outside the CDR3, is DGGITQSPKYLFRKEGQNVTLSCEQNLNHDAMYWYRQDPGQGLRLIYYSQIVNDFQKGDIAEGYSVSREKKESFPLTVTSAQKNPTAFYLCASSPSGSSPLHFGNGTRLTVT.